This T cell receptor beta chain was captured by sequencing in a study of graft-versus-host responses after intestinal transplantation. This table comes from immunoSEQ multiplex PCR, and its TCRdb copy is limited to in-frame clones, with some not included. In the table there are 15,000 to 20,000 clones, about 80% of which are singletons. The starting material, graft tissue, was processed to release intraepithelial and lamina propria lymphocytes. This clone occurred a few times. CDR3 size: 15 residues. The V gene end was trimmed by 5 bases and the J gene end by 5 bases; junction bases not matched to a gene: 6. The V gene's germline CDR1 is LGHNT and CDR2 FRNRAP.

The sequencing here drew on ileum tissue, taken about 15 weeks after intestinal transplant. The rearrangement links TRBV12-5 to TRBJ2-1; 10 nucleotides align to TRBD1. This receptor was taken from a human patient who received an intestinal transplant, so some T cells may come from the graft donor. The CDR3 spells CASGSGQGENNEQFF. The CDR3 coding sequence is TGTGCTAGTGGTAGCGGACAGGGGGAGAACAATGAGCAGTTCTTC.